This T cell receptor beta chain was obtained from a study of regulatory T cells in long-lasting Graves disease. Study observations and caveats: Limited sample numbers may have lowered accuracy.

Relying on iRepertoire HTBI primers and Arm-PCR of CDR3 regions, the team built TCR beta libraries. TCRdb called the multiplex PCR reads again in MiXCR, with one record for every CDR3 protein. This table has about 470,000 distinct CDR3 sequences, about a sixth appearing once. This clonotype was seen many times. The antigen is not known. The CDR3 covers 15 residues. Trimming took 3 bases from V and 6 from J; bases not matched to a gene: 3. CDR1 and CDR2 (germline): SNHLY, FYNNEI. Time point here: newly diagnosed GD, antithyroid drugs for less than 3 months. There was RNA extracted from PBMCs, and the TCR library was made from it. These data were also reused for a study on T cells in Graves' hyperthyroidism and ophthalmopathy. This second study says: Ophthalmopathy was separated from stable hyperthyroidism by a 13 V-J model.

The material sequenced was peripheral blood mononuclear cells (PBMCs), taken at new diagnosis, from a patient treated with antithyroid drugs. The chain is built from TRBV2 and TRBJ2-2; 11 bases fit TRBD2. This clonotype originated in a man aged 35 to 55 with Graves disease. Here the CDR3 reads CASSEKLAGAGELFF. CDR3 in DNA: TGTGCCAGCAGTGAGAAACTAGCGGGAGCCGGGGAGCTGTTTTTT.